These T cell receptor beta chains were read from a single sample in a study of T cells in localized non-small cell lung cancer. Sequencing was performed with immunoSEQ multiplex PCR; in TCRdb, only in-frame clones are kept and a portion is missing. The sample contains 90,000 to 95,000 clones, roughly 91% of which appear only once. This material consisted of PBMCs, taken before any cancer treatment. All receptors come from a woman aged 40-75 years with stage II squamous cell lung carcinoma. The CDR3 runs from the conserved cysteine through the conserved F or W. The order of the fields is clone size, V gene, J gene, D gene, CDR3 protein, CDR3 DNA. A D gene is named only where the DNA matches it firmly. A clone size is listed for some rows: how often the clone was seen (once, few, many), or a class if it is expanded.

few	TRBV30	TRBJ2-1	.	CAWSVGAPRYNEQFF	TGTGCCTGGAGTGTGGGAGCCCCCCGATACAATGAGCAGTTCTTC
once	TRBV12-5	TRBJ1-5	.	CASGQGHEGQPQHF	TGTGCTAGTGGTCAGGGACATGAAGGTCAGCCCCAGCATTTT
.	TRBV5-6	TRBJ2-5	TRBD1	CASRWTGASGETQYF	TGTGCCAGCAGGTGGACAGGGGCAAGCGGGGAGACCCAGTACTTC
.	TRBV7-9	TRBJ1-3	.	CASSIGGLQQGNTIYF	TGTGCCAGCAGCATAGGGGGGCTCCAGCAAGGAAACACCATATATTTT
.	TRBV27	TRBJ1-3	.	CASSLGGGNTIYF	TGTGCCAGCAGTCTAGGGGGGGGCAACACCATATATTTT
once	TRBV28	TRBJ2-1	.	CASSPRGGSNEQFF	TGTGCCAGCAGCCCTAGGGGGGGGTCCAATGAGCAGTTCTTC
once	TRBV30	TRBJ1-1	.	CAWSVGRHQNTEAFF	TGTGCCTGGAGTGTAGGCAGACACCAGAACACTGAAGCTTTCTTT
once	TRBV28	TRBJ1-1	.	CASTLSLGGRAFF	TGTGCCAGTACATTAAGTCTCGGGGGGCGAGCTTTCTTT
.	TRBV30	TRBJ2-2	TRBD2	CAWKRDYRTGELFF	TGTGCCTGGAAGAGGGACTATCGCACCGGGGAGCTGTTTTTT
.	TRBV7-8	TRBJ2-7	TRBD1	CASSLGQVGEQYF	TGTGCCAGCAGCCTCGGACAGGTGGGCGAGCAGTACTTC
.	TRBV14	TRBJ1-5	.	CASSQESTGADQPQHF	TGTGCCAGCAGCCAAGAATCGACGGGGGCAGATCAGCCCCAGCATTTT
.	TRBV5-6	TRBJ1-2	.	CASSLNGLYGYTF	TGTGCCAGCAGCTTGAACGGGTTATATGGCTACACCTTC
.	TRBV12-5	TRBJ1-1	.	CASGLPPGPNTEAFF	TGTGCTAGTGGTTTGCCCCCCGGGCCGAACACTGAAGCTTTCTTT
once	TRBV27	TRBJ1-5	.	CASSVLGRDQPQHF	TGTGCCAGCAGCGTCTTGGGCCGAGATCAGCCCCAGCATTTT
.	TRBV5-6	TRBJ1-2	.	CASTLGGTSFDGYTF	TGTGCCAGCACCCTCGGGGGGACCTCCTTTGATGGCTACACCTTC
.	TRBV2	TRBJ1-4	TRBD1	CASGGQGMEKLFF	TGTGCCAGCGGGGGACAGGGGATGGAAAAACTGTTTTTT
.	TRBV7-2	TRBJ2-7	TRBD2	CASSREVSGISYEQYF	TGTGCCAGCAGCCGTGAGGTTAGCGGGATCTCCTACGAGCAGTACTTC
.	TRBV11-2	TRBJ2-1	.	CASRGIDNEQFF	TGTGCCAGCAGGGGGATCGACAATGAGCAGTTCTTC
.	TRBV19	TRBJ2-4	.	CASSISRVRGNIQYF	TGTGCCAGTAGTATTAGCCGAGTTAGGGGAAACATTCAGTACTTC
.	TRBV5-1	TRBJ1-2	TRBD1	CASSWTGSYGYTF	TGCGCCAGCAGCTGGACAGGTTCCTATGGCTACACCTTC
.	TRBV5-1	TRBJ2-5	TRBD1	CASSSTGTARETQYF	TGCGCCAGCAGCTCGACCGGGACAGCTAGGGAGACCCAGTACTTC
.	TRBV27	TRBJ1-2	.	CASSYTPPQGYGYTF	TGTGCCAGCAGTTATACCCCTCCCCAGGGGTATGGCTACACCTTC
.	TRBV6-5	TRBJ2-2	.	CASSYLGRNTGELFF	TGTGCCAGCAGTTACTTGGGGCGTAACACCGGGGAGCTGTTTTTT
.	TRBV19	TRBJ2-3	TRBD2	CASTMGLAAMDF	TGTGCCAGTACCATGGGACTAGCGGCTATGGATTTT
.	TRBV7-8	TRBJ2-1	TRBD1	CASSPRTGRISYNEQFF	TGTGCCAGCAGCCCCCGGACAGGGAGGATCTCCTACAATGAGCAGTTCTTC
.	TRBV15	TRBJ1-4	.	CATGGRLGEKLFF	TGTGCCACCGGAGGCAGACTGGGGGAAAAACTGTTTTTT
.	TRBV5-1	TRBJ2-3	.	CASSLQITTDTQYF	TGCGCCAGCAGCTTGCAAATAACCACAGATACGCAGTATTTT
.	TRBV6-1	TRBJ1-2	.	CASSEVSYYGYTF	TGTGCCAGCAGTGAAGTGTCATACTATGGCTACACCTTC
.	TRBV19	TRBJ2-1	TRBD2	CASSIEGTIPGEQFF	TGTGCCAGTAGTATAGAAGGGACTATCCCAGGTGAGCAGTTCTTC
.	TRBV6-1	TRBJ1-1	TRBD1	CASSADRRPTEAFF	TGTGCCAGCAGTGCGGACAGGCGCCCGACTGAAGCTTTCTTT
.	TRBV2	TRBJ2-2	TRBD2	CASSFTGTTTGELFF	TGTGCCAGCAGCTTCACCGGGACTACCACCGGGGAGCTGTTTTTT
.	TRBV5-4	TRBJ1-2	.	CASSSGGGNYGYTF	TGTGCCAGCAGCTCCGGGGGGGGGAACTATGGCTACACCTTC
.	TRBV10-3	TRBJ2-3	TRBD2	CAITTGGSTDTQYF	TGTGCCATCACTACGGGAGGCAGCACAGATACGCAGTATTTT